Listed here are 2 T cell receptor beta chains from one sample, sequenced in a study of blood T cell repertoires in COVID-19. Profiled with immunoSEQ multiplex PCR; TCRdb holds only in-frame clones, not every one. This sample yields roughly 330,000 clones, of which approximately 87% are seen a single time; approximately 5% belongs to the top ten. Sequenced input: PBMCs or T cells enriched from blood (not recorded which). The origin of the receptors is a woman aged 25-40 years who had recovered from COVID-19.

The V call is TRBV9, the J call TRBJ1-1; D unclear. V shed 4 bases and J shed 1 base, with 5 bases lying between them. Germline assignment: CDR1 SGDLS and CDR2 YYNGEE. The CDR3 sequence is 12 residues long. Here the CDR3 DNA reads TGTGCCAGCAGCTCCAGGAACACTGAAGCTTTCTTT. Residues: CASSSRNTEAFF.

There are many counts of this clone. The rearrangement links TRBV4-3 to TRBJ1-2, with TRBD1 identical over 8 bases. With 0 bases clipped from V and 4 bases from J, the junction kept 10 bases outside the gene matches. CDR3 length: 17 amino acids. CDR1 is LGHNA, CDR2 YSLEER, per germline. For the CDR3, the DNA is TGCGCCAGCAGCCAAGATCCCCTGGGGACAGGCGGCTATGGCTACACCTTC. Residues: CASSQDPLGTGGYGYTF.